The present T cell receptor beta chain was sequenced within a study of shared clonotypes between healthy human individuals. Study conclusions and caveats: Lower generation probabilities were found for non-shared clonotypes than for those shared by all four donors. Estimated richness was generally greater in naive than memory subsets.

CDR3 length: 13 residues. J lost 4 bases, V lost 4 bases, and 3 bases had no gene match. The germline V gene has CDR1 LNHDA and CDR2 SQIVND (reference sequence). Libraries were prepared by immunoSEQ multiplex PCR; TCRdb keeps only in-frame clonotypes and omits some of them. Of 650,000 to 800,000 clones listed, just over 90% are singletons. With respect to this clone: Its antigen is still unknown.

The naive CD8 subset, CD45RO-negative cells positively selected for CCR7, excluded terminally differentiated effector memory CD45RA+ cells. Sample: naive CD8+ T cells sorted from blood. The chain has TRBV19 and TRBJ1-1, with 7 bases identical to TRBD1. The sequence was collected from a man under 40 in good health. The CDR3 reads CASSRTGATEAFF. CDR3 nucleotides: TGTGCCAGTAGTAGGACAGGCGCCACTGAAGCTTTCTTT.